These 3 T cell receptor beta chains came from one sample sequenced in a study of radiotherapy plus CTLA-4 blockade in lung cancer. Produced via immunoSEQ multiplex PCR; TCRdb's table is partial and in-frame only. The sample holds some 70,000 clones, about 80% seen once. The material sequenced was peripheral blood, taken from a patient treated with radiotherapy plus ipilimumab. All receptors come from a human donor with non-small cell lung cancer who had a complete response to radiotherapy plus ipilimumab.

The rearrangement joins TRBV2 to TRBJ2-3; no clear D. CDR1 and CDR2 (germline): SNHLY, FYNNEI. The CDR3 contains 14 residues. The germline V and J ends were trimmed by 1 base and 2 bases, with 7 bases remaining between them. The CDR3 loop is CASSEGEPTDTQYF. CDR3 coding DNA: TGTGCCAGCAGTGAAGGAGAACCCACAGATACGCAGTATTTT.

J is TRBJ1-2 and V is TRBV9; D gene unclear. The V gene's germline CDR1 is SGDLS and CDR2 YYNGEE. The CDR3 is made up of 14 amino acids. The V end was cut by 2 bases, the J end by 3 bases, with 11 bases between. CDR3 bases: TGTGCCAGCAGCGTCCAGGCAACCCACTATGGCTACACCTTC. Translating gives CASSVQATHYGYTF.

V usage is TRBV19 and J usage is TRBJ2-1; 10 nucleotides agree with TRBD1. This CDR3 contains 16 residues. Looked up from germline, CDR1 is LNHDA and CDR2 is SQIVND (reference sequence). The V segment lost 2 bases and the J segment 4 bases; nucleotides outside the gene matches: 5. The CDR3 nucleotides read TGTGCCAGTAGTATATTGGGACAGGGGTTGTACAATGAGCAGTTCTTC. Protein product: CASSILGQGLYNEQFF.